A selection of T cell receptor beta chains follows, all from one sample in a study of regulatory T cells in long-lasting Graves disease. TCRdb reprocessed the multiplex PCR reads with MiXCR, giving one entry per CDR3 protein. The sample holds about 440,000 distinct CDR3 sequences; 14% to 15% are singletons and the top ten take 15% to 20%. These data were likewise used in another study, on T cells in Graves' hyperthyroidism and ophthalmopathy.

The source material was peripheral blood mononuclear cells (PBMCs), sampled at new diagnosis, from a patient treated with antithyroid drugs. Receptors were obtained from a woman in her 30s with Graves disease. CDR3s include the opening cysteine and the closing phenylalanine or tryptophan.

>TRBJ2-1|TRBV10-3|11
CALGKTNEQFF
>TRBJ1-1|TRBV20-1|17
CSARDEYREGAFGEAFF
>TRBJ2-3|TRBV5-1|17
CASSLGWGLAGADTQYF
>TRBJ2-7|TRBV27|14
CASSLEGSRDEQYF
>TRBJ1-6|TRBV2|14
CARAGNSYNSPLHF
>TRBJ2-5|TRBV11-3|17
CASSLGRGGLILKTQYF
>TRBJ2-3|TRBV6-1|12
CASRGGVDTQYF
>TRBJ2-1|TRBV10-3|15
CAISDSPKSYNEQFF
>TRBJ2-3|TRBV19|15
CASSTPGHPRGTQYF
>TRBJ1-5|TRBV19|15
CASSIETGGLQPQHF
>TRBJ2-5|TRBV24-1|16
CATSRLGARSQETQYF
>TRBJ1-1|TRBV2|15
CASRVDRGKNTEAFF
>TRBJ1-4|TRBV7-9|18
CASRGTGGSLATNEKLFF
>TRBJ1-5|TRBV10-3|15
CAISDGGRGNQPQHF
>TRBJ1-1|TRBV7-8|14
CASGPQTGGPEAFF
>TRBJ2-3|TRBV7-2|16
CASKELTGVRTDTQYF
>TRBJ2-3|TRBV11-2|15
CASSPGPRHTDTQYF
>TRBJ2-7|TRBV20-1|11
CSASSGGEQYF
>TRBJ2-7|TRBV19|15
CASRALWAEAYEQYF
>TRBJ2-2|TRBV12-3/TRBV12-4|18
CASSPTGGGLEYTGELFF
>TRBJ1-2|TRBV10-2|13
CASSELGVDGYTF
>TRBJ2-5|TRBV19|13
CASSTGEAGGVFF
>TRBJ2-7|TRBV18|13
CASSPGHLYEQYF
>TRBJ1-1|TRBV3-1|15
CASRPGTGLNTEAFF
>TRBJ2-1|TRBV12-3/TRBV12-4|20
CASSLEWWWSSGRANNEQFF
>TRBJ1-1|TRBV11-2|16
CASSLAPPGVGTEAFF
>TRBJ2-1|TRBV5-1|15
CASSLEMMGGNEQFF
>TRBJ2-3|TRBV20-1|13
CSARKSSDDTQYF
>TRBJ1-1|TRBV20-1|11
CSASRGTEAFF
>TRBJ2-5|TRBV7-3|14
CTSSPNTFGETQYF